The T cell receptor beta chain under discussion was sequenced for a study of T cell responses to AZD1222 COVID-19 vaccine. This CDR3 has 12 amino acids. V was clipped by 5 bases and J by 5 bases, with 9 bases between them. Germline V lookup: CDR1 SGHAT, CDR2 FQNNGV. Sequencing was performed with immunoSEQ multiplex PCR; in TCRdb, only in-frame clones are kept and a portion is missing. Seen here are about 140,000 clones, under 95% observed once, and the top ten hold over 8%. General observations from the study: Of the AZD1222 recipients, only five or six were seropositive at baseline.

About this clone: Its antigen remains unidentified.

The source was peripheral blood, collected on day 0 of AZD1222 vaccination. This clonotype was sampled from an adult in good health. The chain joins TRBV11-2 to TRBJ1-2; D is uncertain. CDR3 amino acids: CASSLTEYGYTF. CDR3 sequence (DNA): TGTGCCAGCAGCCTAACAGAGTATGGCTACACCTTC.